The present TCR beta chain was sequenced within a study of T-cell reconstitution after alpha-beta-depleted transplantation in children. V lost 0 bases and J 2 bases, leaving 8 bases between the germline ends. Germline-derived CDR1 and CDR2 are SGHRS and YFSETQ. This CDR3 has 14 residues. This clonotype has more than one count but fewer than ten. Unique molecular identifiers were used in preparing the TCRbeta library. TCRdb re-analysed the PCR reads in MiXCR, keeping a single row per CDR3 protein. The sample has about 350,000 distinct CDR3 sequences, about 16% seen once. This chain connects TRBV5-1 to TRBJ2-5; D unclear. The receptor comes from a male patient aged 2 to 10 who had a stem cell transplant for acute lymphoblastic leukemia, so the T cells may come from the graft donor. This sample comprised PBMCs, mostly from graft donor cells, obtained 360 days after TCRalphabeta/CD19-depleted stem cell transplant. The CDR3 sequence: CASSLDLWQETQYF. CDR3 in DNA: TGCGCCAGCAGCTTGGACCTCTGGCAAGAGACCCAGTACTTC. The full variable domain, rest sourced from reference TRBV5-1 and TRBJ2-5, is KAGVTQTPRYLIKTRGQQVTLSCSPISGHRSVSWYQQTPGQGLQFLFEYFSETQRNKGNFPGRFSGRQFSNSRSEMNVSTLELGDSALYLCASSLDLWQETQYFGPGTRLLVL.